Below, one TCR beta chain is given with its context. The data stem from a study of cytomegalovirus exposure and HLA in healthy donors. Libraries were prepared by immunoSEQ multiplex PCR; TCRdb keeps only in-frame clonotypes and omits some of them. Of about 140,000 clones listed, 84% are singletons. This receptor was taken from a woman in her twenties or thirties in good health and CMV-seronegative. Sequencing used PBMCs.

The CDR3: CASSDWGLGNTDTQYF. The CDR3 nucleotides are TGTGCCAGCAGTGATTGGGGACTAGGAAATACAGATACGCAGTATTTT. The chain combines TRBV6-1 with TRBJ2-3; 8 bases fit TRBD2. V lost 3 bases to trimming and J lost 3 bases; unmatched junction nucleotides: 8. The germline V gene has CDR1 MNHNS and CDR2 SASEGT. This CDR3 is 16 amino acids long.